The clone carrying this TCR beta chain was counted only a few times. Its antigen is not identified. The data belong to a study of T-cell reconstitution after alpha-beta-depleted transplantation in children. Germline values: CDR1 SGHTA, CDR2 FQGNSA. The CDR3 consists of 15 residues. V lost 5 bases and J lost 6; bases outside the gene matches: 10. Findings and limits, study-wide: A year had passed since transplant, and T-cell counts and diversity by then came mostly from newly produced T cells. Reportedly, roughly two months post-transplant, alpha-beta T cells arose from several hundred expanded graft clones. For some patients, TCRbeta diversity was high at day 60 because of recipient T cells and thymic progenitors that survived.

Molecular barcoding with unique molecular identifiers was used for the TCRbeta library. One entry per CDR3 protein, called by TCRdb with MiXCR from the PCR reads. The sample contains around 450,000 distinct CDR3 sequences, about 45% of which appear only once. This receptor was identified in a girl aged 2 to 10 with aplastic anemia, due to receive a stem cell transplant. Specimen: PBMCs, collected before TCRalphabeta/CD19-depleted stem cell transplant. The chain combines TRBV7-2 with TRBJ2-3, with TRBD2 matching 8 bases. The CDR3 loop reads CASSNSGALSDTQYF. The CDR3 bases are TGTGCCAGCAGCAATAGCGGGGCCTTGTCGGATACGCAGTATTTT.